Sequencing of this TCR beta chain was carried out in a study of vaccination and CD4 T cells after COVID-19. CD4+ T cells that had been cultured provided DNA sequenced with the Oncomine TCR Beta short-read assay. MiXCR, applied by TCRdb to the PCR reads, yields one record per CDR3 protein. The sample yields more than 9,500 distinct CDR3 sequences, roughly 65% seen once. As to treatment: 10-day PBMC culture with coronavirus spike peptide pools or control peptides (ViraFEST assay). With regard to this clonotype: Its target is unknown.

Germline CDR1 is DFQATT and CDR2 is SNEGSKA (reference sequence). This CDR3 is built from 11 residues. The V end was cut by 5 bases, the J end by 3 bases, with 6 bases between. V gene TRBV20-1 combines with J gene TRBJ2-3; D is undetermined. Sequenced sample: CD4+ T cells from blood, cultured in vitro. This receptor was obtained from a human donor who had recovered from COVID-19. This CDR3 is CSAPTTDTQYF. DNA of the CDR3: TGCAGTGCTCCAACGACAGATACGCAGTATTTT.